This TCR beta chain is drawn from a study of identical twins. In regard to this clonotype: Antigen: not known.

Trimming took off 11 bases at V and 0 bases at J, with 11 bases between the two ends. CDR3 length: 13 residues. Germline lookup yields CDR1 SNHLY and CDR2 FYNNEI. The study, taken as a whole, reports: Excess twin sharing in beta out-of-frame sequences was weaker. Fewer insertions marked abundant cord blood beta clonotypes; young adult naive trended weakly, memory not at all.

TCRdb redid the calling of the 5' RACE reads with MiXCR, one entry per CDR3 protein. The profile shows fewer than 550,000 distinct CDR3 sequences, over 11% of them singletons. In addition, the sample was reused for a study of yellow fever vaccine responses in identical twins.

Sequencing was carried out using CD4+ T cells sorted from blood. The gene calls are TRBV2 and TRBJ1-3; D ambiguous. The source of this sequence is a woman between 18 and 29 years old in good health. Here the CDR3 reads CACLISSGNTIYF. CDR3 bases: TGTGCCTGCCTGATAAGCTCTGGAAACACCATATATTTT. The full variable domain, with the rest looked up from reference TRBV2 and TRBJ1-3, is EPEVTQTPSHQVTQMGQEVILRCVPISNHLYFYWYRQILGQKVEFLVSFYNNEISEKSEIFDDQFSVERPDGSNFTLKIRSTKLEDSAMYFCACLISSGNTIYFGEGSWLTVV.